This TCR beta chain was captured by sequencing in a study of tumor-infiltrating lymphocytes in oesophageal squamous cell carcinoma. The CDR3 length is 13 residues. Trimming removed 3 bases from V and 1 base from J, with 5 bases in between. The germline V gene has CDR1 SGHAT and CDR2 FQNNGV. This clonotype was seen at least ten times. MiXCR was run by TCRdb on the PCR reads, yielding one entry per CDR3 protein. The profile shows 15,000 to 20,000 distinct CDR3 sequences, 45% to 55% of them singletons. This TCR came from a male donor with esophageal squamous cell carcinoma. The specimen was esophageal tumor tissue. This chain connects TRBV11-2 to TRBJ2-3, with D possibly called TRBD1 or TRBD2 (5 bases each). CDR3 sequence: CASSLGGTDTQYF. CDR3 coding DNA: TGTGCCAGCAGCTTGGGGGGCACAGATACGCAGTATTTT.